Listed here are 21 T cell receptor beta chains from one sample, sequenced in a study of CD8 T cells in ankylosing spondylitis. Findings of the study overall: Characteristic of ankylosing spondylitis blood, it appeared, was a TCR beta motif comprising several highly homologous variants.

TCRdb called the 5' RACE reads again in MiXCR, with one record for every CDR3 protein. Of 500,000 to 650,000 distinct CDR3 sequences detected, under 5.5% appear once; the ten largest clones hold under 4.5%. Antigens for these TCRs are unknown. Input material: blood, either unsorted or a sorted T cell fraction (not recorded which). The source of these receptors is a male donor with ankylosing spondylitis.

The V and J genes are TRBV2 and TRBJ2-6, with a possible D match to TRBD2 (5 bases). Trimming removed 2 bases from V and 13 bases from J, with 12 bases in between. The germline CDR1 and CDR2 sequences are SNHLY and FYNNEI. CDR3 length equals 13 residues. The CDR3 bases are TGTGCCAGCAGTGAACAGTCGGGGTCAGTCCTGACTTTC. This translates into CASSEQSGSVLTF.

This clonotype appeared many times. CDR3: CASSPKNANTGELFF. CDR3 bases: TGTGCCAGCAGCCCAAAAAACGCGAACACCGGGGAGCTGTTTTTT. The chain links TRBV7-3 to TRBJ2-2, with no clear D. Germline V gives CDR1 SGHTA, CDR2 FQGTGA. V lost 5 bases, J lost 0 bases, and 10 bases lay in between. This CDR3 comprises 15 residues. Full variable domain (outside the CDR3, taken from reference TRBV7-3 and TRBJ2-2): GAGVSQTPSNKVTEKGKYVELRCDPISGHTALYWYRQSLGQGPEFLIYFQGTGAADDSGLPNDRFFAVRPEGSVSTLKIQRTERGDSAVYLCASSPKNANTGELFFGEGSRLTVL.

Many counts were recorded for this clonotype. The chain uses TRBV20-1 and TRBJ1-2; D remains ambiguous. The CDR3 sequence is 14 residues long. V lost 0 bases to trimming and J lost 4 bases, with 12 bases between them. Germline values: CDR1 DFQATT, CDR2 SNEGSKA (reference sequence). CDR3 sequence (DNA): TGCAGTGCTAGAGAGCGGGGAAGTGGCTATGGCTACACCTTC. Protein: CSARERGSGYGYTF.

This clonotype came up many times. V is TRBV10-3 and J is TRBJ2-3; the D is unclear. The length of the CDR3 is 14 residues. CDR1 and CDR2 from the germline V gene are ENHRY and SYGVKD. The V end was cut by 4 bases, the J end by 0 bases, with 8 bases between. This CDR3 is CAISAVKSTDTQYF. The CDR3 nucleotides read TGTGCCATCAGTGCAGTAAAGAGCACAGATACGCAGTATTTT.

In this sample, this clonotype turned up many times. V usage is TRBV4-3 and J usage is TRBJ1-4; D is uncertain. The CDR3 is made up of 17 amino acids. Germline V CDR1 and CDR2: LGHNA, YSLEER. Trimming took 1 base from V and 4 from J, leaving 16 bases between them. In DNA, the CDR3 is TGCGCCAGCAGCCAAGGGCCCACGCTGGCTATTAATGAAAAACTGTTTTTT. This sequence encodes CASSQGPTLAINEKLFF.

The table lists this clonotype with a few counts. This chain joins TRBV5-1 and TRBJ2-3; maybe TRBD1 (5 bases). Trimming stripped 0 bases from V and 3 bases from J, with 8 bases between. CDR1 is SGHRS and CDR2 is YFSETQ in the germline V gene. The CDR3 length is 14 residues. DNA of the CDR3: TGCGCCAGCAGCTTGGAGGGGTTGACAGATACGCAGTATTTT. It is translated as CASSLEGLTDTQYF.

With respect to this clonotype: A read error may explain this, as a much larger clone is one base away. The chain is built from TRBV6-5 and TRBJ2-1, with TRBD2 identical over 11 bases. There are 15 residues in the CDR3. J gave up 8 bases and V 5 bases, and 8 bases lay outside the gene matches. The germline gives CDR1 MNHEY, CDR2 SVGAGI. The CDR3 region is CASSVLAGVKDEQFF. The CDR3 DNA reads as TGTGCCAGCAGTGTACTAGCGGGAGTAAAGGATGAGCAGTTCTTC.

This clonotype has ten or more counts. V and J are TRBV20-1 and TRBJ2-7; TRBD2 agrees at 13 bases. This CDR3 contains 15 residues. V lost 6 bases, J lost 2 bases, and 7 bases stayed unmatched. CDR1 and CDR2 (germline): DFQATT, SNEGSKA (reference sequence). The DNA for the CDR3 is TGCAGTGCAAAGGGACTAGCGGGGCCCGCCTACGAGCAGTACTTC. The encoded protein is CSAKGLAGPAYEQYF.

This clonotype came up many times. This chain joins TRBV29-1 and TRBJ2-7; 7 bases align to TRBD2. CDR3 length: 12 amino acids. CDR1 SQVTM and CDR2 ANQGSEA come from the germline V gene. J lost 7 bases, V lost 4 bases, and 7 bases had no gene match. This CDR3 is CSVGASGREQYF. The CDR3 nucleotides read TGCAGCGTTGGGGCTAGCGGAAGGGAGCAGTACTTC.

This clonotype was seen repeatedly, ten times or more. This rearrangement joins TRBV5-1 to TRBJ1-1; D may be TRBD1 (6 bases). V lost 3 bases to trimming and J lost 0 bases, with 18 bases between them. Germline V CDR1 and CDR2: SGHRS, YFSETQ. This CDR3 region has 17 residues. CDR3 bases: TGCGCCAGCAGCTCCAAGAAAGGGCCAGGGGTGAACACTGAAGCTTTCTTT. Its translation: CASSSKKGPGVNTEAFF.

This clonotype has more than one count but fewer than ten. The chain couples TRBV20-1 to TRBJ2-7, with 14 bases lining up with TRBD2. The CDR3 loop spans 15 amino acids. V was pared by 6 bases and J by 6 bases, with 10 bases of the junction left unmatched. Germline lookup yields CDR1 DFQATT and CDR2 SNEGSKA (reference sequence). As DNA, the CDR3 is TGCAGTGCAACCGGGACTAGCGGGAGTTCCGTCGAGCAGTACTTC. As protein: CSATGTSGSSVEQYF.

The V and J genes are TRBV7-2 and TRBJ1-5; D remains unclear. This CDR3 comprises 14 residues. Germline CDR1 and CDR2: SGHTA and FQGNSA. V shed 2 bases and J shed 5 bases, with 10 bases lying between them. CDR3 DNA sequence: TGTGCCAGCAGCTTAAGGGTATCGGATCAGCCCCAGCATTTT. Translated, it gives CASSLRVSDQPQHF. The full variable domain, rest sourced from reference TRBV7-2 and TRBJ1-5, is GAGVSQSPSNKVTEKGKDVELRCDPISGHTALYWYRQSLGQGLEFLIYFQGNSAPDKSGLPSDRFSAERTGGSVSTLTIQRTQQEDSAVYLCASSLRVSDQPQHFGDGTRLSIL.

The V and J genes are TRBV12-3 or TRBV12-4 and TRBJ2-1, with D maybe TRBD1 (6 bases). V was cut by 6 bases and J by 3 bases, with 12 bases left in between. The CDR3 has 14 amino acids. In DNA, the CDR3 is TGTGCCAGCAGCCCAAGGGGACACTACAATGAGCAGTTCTTC. Translation: CASSPRGHYNEQFF.

Many counts were recorded for this clonotype. The chain links TRBV7-2 to TRBJ2-2, with D possibly TRBD1 on 7 matching bases. This CDR3 region has 17 residues. Per germline, CDR1 SGHTA and CDR2 FQGNSA. V lost 1 base and J lost 5, with 17 bases in between. As DNA, the CDR3 is TGTGCCAGCAGCTTAGGTTGGGGGGCAGGGGGTACCGGGGAGCTGTTTTTT. Its protein product is CASSLGWGAGGTGELFF.

This clonotype occurred many times. The chain is built from TRBV6-2 or TRBV6-3 and TRBJ2-1; TRBD2 aligns across 9 bases. The CDR3 is 16 residues long. Germline trimming cut 1 base from V and 2 bases from J; bases unmatched to any gene: 3. Germline V gene sequence: CDR1 MNHEY, CDR2 SVGEGT. The CDR3 protein is CASSYLAGVAYNEQFF. The CDR3, as DNA: TGTGCCAGCAGTTACTTAGCGGGAGTAGCCTACAATGAGCAGTTCTTC.

The sample holds many counts of this clonotype. The chain uses TRBV29-1 and TRBJ2-7; a weak D match, TRBD1 (5 bases). Trimming cost V 5 bases and J 2 bases, with 13 bases left between them. The CDR3 runs 13 residues. CDR1 and CDR2 (germline): SQVTM, ANQGSEA. CDR3 sequence reads: CSVYFDRPYEQYF. CDR3 DNA sequence: TGCAGCGTTTACTTTGACAGACCCTACGAGCAGTACTTC.

This clonotype was seen at least ten times. The chain has TRBV5-1 and TRBJ1-3, with D possibly matching TRBD1 (5 bases). Germline V gene data show CDR1 as SGHRS and CDR2 as YFSETQ. The CDR3 is 17 amino acids. Trimming took off 0 bases at V and 1 base at J, with 14 bases between the two ends. The CDR3 reads CASSLGPGILSGNTIYF. The DNA for the CDR3 is TGCGCCAGCAGCTTGGGGCCAGGGATTCTTTCTGGAAACACCATATATTTT.

The J gene is TRBJ2-3, the V gene TRBV11-2; D may be TRBD2 (6 bases). CDR1 SGHAT and CDR2 FQNNGV come from the germline V gene. V lost 1 base, J lost 0 bases, and 8 bases lay in between. The CDR3 is 15 residues long. CDR3: CASSLVRESTDTQYF. DNA of the CDR3: TGTGCCAGCAGCTTAGTCCGGGAGAGCACAGATACGCAGTATTTT.

This clonotype was seen ten or more times. This chain links TRBV5-5 with TRBJ2-7, with 8 positions matching TRBD2. Germline lookup yields CDR1 SGHKS and CDR2 YYEKEE (reference sequence). Losses at the gene ends were 0 bases for V and 5 bases for J; bases not matched to a gene: 7. This CDR3 region has 15 residues. The CDR3 DNA follows: TGTGCCAGCAGCTTGGCGCCTAGCGGGTACGACGAGCAGTACTTC. It translates to CASSLAPSGYDEQYF.

This clonotype appeared many times. The chain combines TRBV18 with TRBJ2-1; D is perhaps TRBD1 (5 bases). The CDR3 has 16 residues. The germline CDR1 and CDR2 sequences are KGHSH and LQKENI. Trimming cost V 4 bases and J 4 bases, with 17 bases left between them. The CDR3, as DNA: TGTGCCAGCTCACGCTCCAGGGCCCAACAATACAATGAGCAGTTCTTC. Translation: CASSRSRAQQYNEQFF.

Only a few counts were recorded for this clonotype. The CDR3 bases are TGTGCCAGCAGAATACAGGGCTCTCAGCCCCAGCATTTT. Translated, it gives CASRIQGSQPQHF. This chain connects TRBV2 to TRBJ1-5, with a possible D match to TRBD1 (6 bases). The V end was cut by 6 bases, the J end by 6 bases, with 12 bases between. Germline V lookup: CDR1 SNHLY, CDR2 FYNNEI. The CDR3 covers 13 residues.